The clone carrying this TCR beta chain was counted once. Its antigen remains unidentified. Produced via immunoSEQ multiplex PCR; TCRdb's table is partial and in-frame only. The sample consists of approximately 88,000 clones, approximately 82% of them appearing once. The entry originates in a study of T cell responses to AZD1222 COVID-19 vaccine. General study findings and limits: A mostly white British donor set with more females was recruited, and clonal diversity was possibly underestimated. Nearly half of spike-specific TCRs reportedly go after variant regions that carry no mutations.

The sequencing here drew on peripheral blood, taken on day 0 of AZD1222 vaccination. The TCR sequence derives from an adult in good health.

CDR3 nucleotide sequence: TGTGCCAGCAGGCAAGGACGATTGAGCTCCTACGAGCAGTACTTC. It yields the protein CASRQGRLSSYEQYF. The rearrangement uses TRBV6-5 and TRBJ2-7; no firm D call. V lost 6 bases and J 0 bases, leaving 15 bases between the germline ends. Germline-derived CDR1 and CDR2 are MNHEY and SVGAGI. The CDR3 is 15 amino acids.